This T cell receptor (beta chain) came from a study of cytomegalovirus exposure and HLA in healthy donors. About the research overall: The approximately 660 first-cohort repertoires shared a platform with the 120 or so validation repertoires, as reported in a later analysis. Study-wide points: In the 100 to 150 validation repertoires, approximately 93% of cluster scores exceeded 0, per a later analysis. Investigators reported fewer than 200 TCR beta chains as tied to cytomegalovirus. Most TCR sequences proved rare, with some public TCRs found in many donors.

To note about this clone: Its antigen is not known.

The CDR3 runs to 14 residues. V gave up 5 bases and J gave up 10 bases; unmatched junction bases: 8. Germline CDR1 MNHEY, CDR2 SVGAGI. Clones were sequenced by immunoSEQ multiplex PCR, and TCRdb holds only the in-frame ones, with some missing. The repertoire holds 150,000 to 200,000 clones, about 82% seen once, with over 1.3% in the top ten. The clonotype was recovered from a woman under 30 in good health and CMV-seronegative. Sample: PBMCs. The V gene is TRBV6-5, the J gene TRBJ1-6; 7 bases fit TRBD1. This CDR3 is CASSTSGTDSPLHF. In DNA form, the CDR3 reads TGTGCCAGCAGTACGTCCGGGACAGACTCACCCCTCCACTTT.